The 9 T cell receptor beta chains presented below share a single source sample, sequenced in a study of blood T cell repertoires in COVID-19. Profiling relied on immunoSEQ multiplex PCR, and the TCRdb table lists in-frame clones only, not all of them. The sample gives roughly 80,000 clones, approximately 82% of which show up once; roughly 9% is in the top ten. The source material was peripheral blood. All receptors derive from a human donor in a cohort sampled during active COVID-19.

The CDR3 DNA reads TGTGCCAGCAGCTACCGGGACAGGGAGGAACTGTTTTTT. Encoded protein: CASSYRDREELFF. The chain employs TRBV5-5 and TRBJ1-4; TRBD1 matches 9 bases. CDR1 is SGHKS and CDR2 is YYEKEE in the germline V gene (reference sequence). With V trimmed by 3 bases and J by 12 bases, 6 bases remained unmatched. This CDR3 is 13 amino acids long.

The chain combines TRBV11-1 with TRBJ2-3; D gene uncertain. V was clipped by 1 base and J by 0 bases, with 11 bases between them. Germline V gene data show CDR1 as SGHAT and CDR2 as FQDESV (reference sequence). The CDR3 has 16 residues. CDR3 sequence (DNA): TGTGCCAGCAGCTTAGTGGGCCAGGTTAGCACAGATACGCAGTATTTT. As protein: CASSLVGQVSTDTQYF. Based on the CDR3 plus reference TRBV11-1 and TRBJ2-3, the full variable domain is EAEVAQSPRYKITEKSQAVAFWCDPISGHATLYWYRQILGQGPELLVQFQDESVVDDSQLPKDRFSAERLKGVDSTLKIQPAELGDSAMYLCASSLVGQVSTDTQYFGPGTRLTVL.

The V gene is TRBV29-1, the J gene TRBJ2-3, with D maybe TRBD2 (6 bases). This CDR3 contains 15 residues. Germline V CDR1 and CDR2: SQVTM, ANQGSEA. Trimming pared 5 bases from V and 2 bases from J, leaving 17 bases between. The CDR3 loop is CSVSGRGTSTDTQYF. The CDR3 nucleotides read TGCAGCGTTTCGGGGCGGGGTACTTCCACAGATACGCAGTATTTT.

The genes are TRBV5-5 and TRBJ2-7; 8 bases align to TRBD1. The V gene end was trimmed by 4 bases and the J gene end by 5 bases; junction bases not matched to a gene: 5. This CDR3 region has 13 residues. The germline V gene has CDR1 SGHKS and CDR2 YYEKEE (reference sequence). CDR3 in amino acids: CASSITGGDEQYF. Written as DNA, the CDR3 is TGTGCCAGCAGCATAACAGGGGGTGACGAGCAGTACTTC. Using reference TRBV5-5 and TRBJ2-7 for the parts outside the CDR3, the full variable domain is DAGVTQSPTHLIKTRGQQVTLRCSPISGHKSVSWYQQVLGQGPQFIFQYYEKEERGRGNFPDRFSARQFPNYSSELNVNALLLGDSALYLCASSITGGDEQYFGPGTRLTVT.

The chain uses TRBV9 and TRBJ2-2, with 7 bases that match TRBD1. Germline CDR1 is SGDLS and CDR2 is YYNGEE. CDR3 length: 15 residues. V trimming: 4 bases; J trimming: 1 base; junction bases outside the gene matches: 4. CDR3 in DNA: TGTGCCAGCAGCCCCCGACAGGGGAACACCGGGGAGCTGTTTTTT. It yields the protein CASSPRQGNTGELFF.

This CDR3 reads CASSGSGGEQFF. CDR3 DNA: TGTGCCAGCAGCGGCTCAGGGGGCGAGCAGTTCTTC. V gene TRBV7-6 combines with J gene TRBJ2-1, with 8 bases matching TRBD1. CDR1 and CDR2 (germline): SGHVS, FNYEAQ. The CDR3 sequence is 12 residues long. After removal of 5 bases from V and 10 bases from J, the junction contained 4 bases not matched to a gene.

The genes are TRBV28 and TRBJ1-1; possible D gene TRBD1, 6 bases. Between the trimmed V and J ends, which lost 2 bases and 3 bases, there was a span of 10 bases. CDR1 and CDR2 from the germline V gene are MDHEN and SYDVKM. The CDR3 extends over 14 amino acids. CDR3 DNA sequence: TGTGCCAGCAGTTTAGACAGGAGCTACACTGAAGCTTTCTTT. Amino acids: CASSLDRSYTEAFF.

About this clone: The junction departs from the called germline gene at one end, perhaps through a read error. V is TRBV3-1 (or the pseudogene TRBV3-2) and J is TRBJ2-7; tentatively, D is TRBD2 (5 bases). Germline CDR1 reads LGHDT; CDR2 reads YNNKEL (reference sequence). There are 14 residues in the CDR3. In nucleotides, the CDR3 is TGTGCCAGCCGCCAAGGGAGCGGACCCTACGAGCAGTACTTC. The encoded protein is CASRQGSGPYEQYF.

This clone turned up a few times. The rearrangement links TRBV18 to TRBJ1-3; D is ambiguous. Germline V lookup: CDR1 KGHSH, CDR2 LQKENI. This CDR3 has 14 amino acids. V lost 3 bases and J 5 bases, leaving 11 bases between the germline ends. CDR3 amino acids: CASSPAGTRNTIYF. CDR3 DNA: TGTGCCAGCTCACCCGCGGGCACGAGAAACACCATATATTTT.